Following are 20 T cell receptor beta chains from one sample sequenced in a study of blood T cell repertoires in COVID-19. Assay: immunoSEQ multiplex PCR; the TCRdb copy retains only in-frame clones and omits some. The table lists 400,000 or so clones, around 89% of them singletons. Sequenced sample: PBMCs or T cells enriched from blood (not recorded which). These receptors came from a young man who had recovered from COVID-19.

The chain employs TRBV7-2 and TRBJ2-1, with D maybe TRBD1 (5 bases). Germline V lookup: CDR1 SGHTA, CDR2 FQGNSA. V lost 5 bases, J lost 8 bases, and 19 bases lay in between. The CDR3 sequence is 15 residues long. DNA of the CDR3: TGTGCCAGCAGCCTAGGGGCTCGTGTGTGGGATGAGCAGTTCTTC. Amino acids: CASSLGARVWDEQFF.

The V call is TRBV28, the J call TRBJ1-5; 7 nucleotides line up with TRBD1. Germline V gene sequence: CDR1 MDHEN, CDR2 SYDVKM. The V gene end was trimmed by 2 bases and the J gene end by 3 bases; junction bases not matched to a gene: 7. The CDR3 is 16 residues long. The chain's CDR3 is CASSLRRGQLNQPQHF. CDR3 nucleotide sequence: TGTGCCAGCAGTTTACGACGGGGACAGCTCAATCAGCCCCAGCATTTT.

In the case of this clone: At the DNA level, this CDR3 is encoded by other sequences in the same sample as well. The CDR3 DNA is TGTGCCAGCAGCACTCCACAGGGATCCTACGAGCAGTACTTC. Its translation: CASSTPQGSYEQYF. The chain links TRBV28 to TRBJ2-7, with D possibly TRBD1 on 6 matching bases. The CDR3 has 14 amino acids. V was shortened by 6 bases and J by 1 base, with 13 bases between the two germline ends. Germline V gene data show CDR1 as MDHEN and CDR2 as SYDVKM.

V usage is TRBV27 and J usage is TRBJ1-4; TRBD1 matches at 10 bases. V shed 11 bases and J 8 bases; nucleotides not matched to a gene: 8. This CDR3 comprises 13 residues. Per the germline V gene, CDR1 is MNHEY and CDR2 is SMNVEV (reference sequence). The CDR3 DNA follows: TGTGCCCTCCGGGACAGGGGTGACGAAAAACTGTTTTTT. As protein: CALRDRGDEKLFF.

V and J are TRBV10-2 and TRBJ1-5, with 8 positions matching TRBD1. V trimming: 8 bases; J trimming: 5 bases; junction bases outside the gene matches: 17. CDR3 size: 17 residues. Per the germline V gene, CDR1 is WSHSY and CDR2 is SAAADI. The CDR3 reads CASSLTGGGPGDQPQHF. CDR3 nucleotide sequence: TGCGCCAGCTCCCTTACAGGGGGGGGCCCTGGGGATCAGCCCCAGCATTTT.

V and J are TRBV2 and TRBJ1-6; tentative D call: TRBD1 (6 bases). The CDR3 runs 15 residues. CDR1 is SNHLY, CDR2 FYNNEI, per germline. V was cut by 2 bases and J by 3 bases, with 8 bases left in between. The CDR3 spells CASSEQQGYNSPLHF. DNA of the CDR3: TGTGCCAGCAGTGAACAACAGGGCTATAATTCACCCCTCCACTTT.

This clone has a handful of counts. The V gene is TRBV12-3 or TRBV12-4, the J gene TRBJ1-1, with D perhaps TRBD1 (6 bases). Trimming took 7 bases from V and 6 from J, leaving 15 bases between them. This CDR3 spans 13 amino acids. CDR3: CASNEQGLPEAFF. The CDR3 DNA reads as TGTGCCAGCAACGAACAGGGTTTGCCTGAAGCTTTCTTT.

The chain recombines TRBV5-1 with TRBJ1-1; 8 bases are a match to TRBD1. Trimming removed 4 bases from V and 4 bases from J; junction bases left unmatched: 6. Germline CDR1 SGHRS, CDR2 YFSETQ. There are 14 residues in the CDR3. CDR3 sequence: CASSKDRVVTEAFF. The DNA for the CDR3 is TGCGCCAGCAGCAAGGACAGGGTCGTCACTGAAGCTTTCTTT.

V usage is TRBV28 and J usage is TRBJ1-2; D is possibly TRBD1 (6 bases). Between the trimmed V and J ends, which lost 7 bases and 3 bases, there was a span of 18 bases. The CDR3 consists of 15 residues. CDR1 and CDR2 from the germline V gene are MDHEN and SYDVKM. The DNA for the CDR3 is TGTGCCAGCAAAGTAGGGGGTTTTTTCTACTATGGCTACACCTTC. This translates into CASKVGGFFYYGYTF.

The chain joins TRBV6-5 to TRBJ1-6; D ambiguous. CDR1 MNHEY and CDR2 SVGAGI come from the germline V gene. V gave up 2 bases and J gave up 11 bases, with 13 bases separating them. The CDR3 is 14 residues long. DNA of the CDR3: TGTGCCAGCAGTTACGAGAGGAGAGCGGCACCCCTCCACTTT. It specifies CASSYERRAAPLHF.

CDR3 bases: TGTGCCAGCAGCACCCGACAGGGCGGCACCGGGGAGCTGTTTTTT. It encodes CASSTRQGGTGELFF. The V gene is TRBV7-3, the J gene TRBJ2-2; 7 bases fit TRBD1. J lost 4 bases, V lost 5 bases, and 7 bases had no gene match. Germline values: CDR1 SGHTA, CDR2 FQGTGA. This CDR3 contains 15 residues.

This chain's CDR3 is CASSLDPSSYNEQFF. The CDR3, as DNA: TGTGCCAGCAGCTTGGACCCCAGCTCCTACAATGAGCAGTTCTTC. V usage is TRBV5-4 and J usage is TRBJ2-1; unclear D gene. The V gene's germline CDR1 is SGHNT and CDR2 YYREEE (reference sequence). V gave up 0 bases and J gave up 0 bases, with 7 bases separating them. This CDR3 is built from 15 residues.

This chain uses TRBV5-5 with TRBJ2-3, with 7 positions matching TRBD1. CDR1 and CDR2 from the germline V gene are SGHKS and YYEKEE (reference sequence). The CDR3 loop spans 16 amino acids. V dropped 4 bases and J dropped 0; count of bases not matched to a gene: 8. DNA of the CDR3: TGTGCCAGCAGCACAACGACAGGGTCTAGCACAGATACGCAGTATTTT. It translates to CASSTTTGSSTDTQYF.

V and J are TRBV7-3 and TRBJ2-1; 10 bases fit TRBD2. Per the germline V gene, CDR1 is SGHTA and CDR2 is FQGTGA. This CDR3 has 15 residues. With 2 bases clipped from V and 3 bases from J, the junction kept 1 base outside the gene matches. The CDR3 sequence is CASSLLAGDYNEQFF. In DNA form, the CDR3 reads TGTGCCAGCAGCTTACTAGCGGGGGACTACAATGAGCAGTTCTTC. Complete variable domain (other parts from reference TRBV7-3 and TRBJ2-1): GAGVSQTPSNKVTEKGKYVELRCDPISGHTALYWYRQSLGQGPEFLIYFQGTGAADDSGLPNDRFFAVRPEGSVSTLKIQRTERGDSAVYLCASSLLAGDYNEQFFGPGTRLTVL.

This clone has just a few counts. The chain couples TRBV6-5 to TRBJ2-1; D is undetermined. The germline V gene has CDR1 MNHEY and CDR2 SVGAGI. The CDR3 is 15 residues long. V lost 7 bases to trimming and J lost 6 bases, with 19 bases between them. The CDR3 region is CASITTTPYGNEQFF. DNA of the CDR3: TGTGCCAGCATCACCACTACCCCCTACGGCAATGAGCAGTTCTTC.

The rearrangement joins TRBV2 to TRBJ2-1, with 7 bases identical to TRBD2. CDR1 is SNHLY and CDR2 is FYNNEI in the germline V gene. This CDR3 is built from 12 residues. V lost 9 bases, J lost 8 bases, and 7 bases stayed unmatched. CDR3 residues: CARTWGGDEQFF. Here the CDR3 DNA reads TGTGCCAGGACCTGGGGGGGGGATGAGCAGTTCTTC.

The gene calls are TRBV7-9 and TRBJ2-1, with TRBD2 matching 13 bases. Trimming took 4 bases from V and 4 from J; bases not matched to a gene: 7. Germline loops: CDR1 SEHNR, CDR2 FQNEAQ (reference sequence). The CDR3 has 17 amino acids. CDR3 in amino acids: CASSSGLAGASYNEQFF. CDR3 in DNA: TGTGCCAGCAGCTCCGGACTAGCGGGAGCCTCTTACAATGAGCAGTTCTTC.

The gene calls are TRBV11-2 and TRBJ2-1, with 9 bases fitting TRBD1. CDR3 length: 15 amino acids. V gave up 5 bases and J gave up 8 bases; unmatched junction bases: 10. Germline CDR1 is SGHAT and CDR2 is FQNNGV. The CDR3 spells CASSPLQGASYEQFF. DNA of the CDR3: TGTGCCAGCAGCCCGTTACAGGGGGCTTCCTATGAGCAGTTCTTC.

V usage is TRBV18 and J usage is TRBJ1-1, with D possibly matching TRBD1 (5 bases). CDR3 length equals 15 residues. Trimming took off 3 bases at V and 5 bases at J, with 16 bases between the two ends. Per the germline V gene, CDR1 is KGHSH and CDR2 is LQKENI. CDR3 protein: CASSPLVRGSTEAFF. For the CDR3, the DNA is TGTGCCAGCTCACCCCTGGTTAGGGGAAGTACTGAAGCTTTCTTT.

The chain joins TRBV19 to TRBJ2-1; maybe TRBD2 (5 bases). Trimming cost V 6 bases and J 2 bases, with 17 bases left between them. CDR3 length: 16 amino acids. CDR1 is LNHDA and CDR2 is SQIVND in the germline V gene (reference sequence). In nucleotides, the CDR3 is TGTGCCAGTAGAAGATCCTGGACTTCGCCCTACAATGAGCAGTTCTTC. It translates to CASRRSWTSPYNEQFF.